Listed here are 12 T cell receptor beta chains from one sample, sequenced in a study of blood T cell repertoires in COVID-19. Profiling relied on immunoSEQ multiplex PCR, and the TCRdb table lists in-frame clones only, not all of them. The data show approximately 330,000 clones, approximately 88% seen once. Specimen: peripheral blood. The receptors here all came from a man under 40 with COVID-19, enrolled during active disease.

CDR3 sequence reads: CATGQGAAGYTF. The CDR3 DNA sequence: TGTGCCACCGGACAGGGGGCCGCTGGCTACACCTTC. The genes are TRBV19 and TRBJ1-2; TRBD1 matches 11 bases. Looked up from germline, CDR1 is LNHDA and CDR2 is SQIVND (reference sequence). The CDR3 runs 12 residues. V was pared by 10 bases and J by 7 bases, with 5 bases of the junction left unmatched.

This clone was observed a handful of times. V gene TRBV2 combines with J gene TRBJ1-4; the match to TRBD1 covers 10 bases. The germline CDR1 and CDR2 sequences are SNHLY and FYNNEI. J lost 5 bases, V lost 6 bases, and 6 bases had no gene match. The CDR3 contains 15 residues. The CDR3 protein is CASSRPTGGNEKLFF. CDR3 DNA: TGTGCCAGCAGCCGACCGACAGGGGGCAATGAAAAACTGTTTTTT.

The V and J genes are TRBV15 and TRBJ1-4; D gene unclear. Germline V lookup: CDR1 LNHNV, CDR2 YYDKDF (reference sequence). This CDR3 contains 16 residues. V lost 1 base and J 4 bases, leaving 13 bases between the germline ends. DNA of the CDR3: TGTGCCACCAGCAGAGGCCTTGACGGAGATAATGAAAAACTGTTTTTT. Residues: CATSRGLDGDNEKLFF.

V and J are TRBV12-5 and TRBJ2-5; 8 nucleotides line up with TRBD2. The trim removed 0 bases at V and 4 bases at J, leaving 10 bases unmatched. Germline V lookup: CDR1 LGHNT, CDR2 FRNRAP. There are 17 residues in the CDR3. This CDR3 is CASGLVDSGSGLETQYF. In nucleotides, the CDR3 is TGTGCTAGTGGTTTGGTCGACAGCGGGAGCGGATTAGAGACCCAGTACTTC. The full variable domain, with the rest looked up from reference TRBV12-5 and TRBJ2-5, is DARVTQTPRHKVTEMGQEVTMRCQPILGHNTVFWYRQTMMQGLELLAYFRNRAPLDDSGMPKDRFSAEMPDATLATLKIQPSEPRDSAVYFCASGLVDSGSGLETQYFGPGTRLLVL.

The rearrangement links TRBV3-1 (or the pseudogene TRBV3-2) to TRBJ1-5, with unresolved D. This CDR3 is built from 14 residues. CDR1 LGHDT and CDR2 YNNKEL come from the germline V gene (reference sequence). Trimming took 0 bases from V and 0 from J, leaving 3 bases between them. CDR3 sequence (DNA): TGTGCCAGCAGCCAAGATCATAGCAATCAGCCCCAGCATTTT. Protein sequence: CASSQDHSNQPQHF.

The V and J genes are TRBV18 and TRBJ2-7; 10 bases match TRBD2. CDR1 is KGHSH and CDR2 is LQKENI in the germline V gene. The CDR3 loop spans 15 amino acids. V trimming: 6 bases; J trimming: 2 bases; junction bases outside the gene matches: 7. CDR3 sequence reads: CASSLASGGAYEQYF. The CDR3 nucleotides read TGTGCCAGCTCCTTGGCGAGCGGGGGGGCCTACGAGCAGTACTTC.

In DNA, the CDR3 is TGCGCCAGCAGCTTGGTAGGGGATGGGTACGAGCAGTACTTC. Protein sequence: CASSLVGDGYEQYF. V gene TRBV5-1 combines with J gene TRBJ2-7, with D perhaps matching TRBD1 (5 bases). This CDR3 is built from 14 residues. CDR1 and CDR2 (germline): SGHRS, YFSETQ. The V gene lost 0 bases and the J gene lost 4 bases, with 11 bases spanning the gap.

The chain carries TRBV19 and TRBJ2-3, with D possibly matching TRBD2 (6 bases). Germline CDR1 LNHDA, CDR2 SQIVND (reference sequence). Trimming stripped 3 bases from V and 5 bases from J, with 12 bases between. The CDR3 loop spans 14 amino acids. The CDR3, as DNA: TGTGCCAGTAGTATTGCGGGACTGGGAGATACGCAGTATTTT. It translates to CASSIAGLGDTQYF.

CDR3 amino acids: CASTSGLRTSDRHNEQFF. As DNA, the CDR3 is TGTGCCAGCACCTCCGGACTCAGGACTAGCGATCGCCACAATGAGCAGTTCTTC. The chain recombines TRBV3-1 (or the pseudogene TRBV3-2) with TRBJ2-1; 9 bases map to TRBD2. J was trimmed by 5 bases and V by 7 bases; bases with no gene match: 18. Germline V gene lookup returns CDR1 LGHDT and CDR2 YNNKEL (reference sequence). This CDR3 has 18 amino acids.

The rearrangement joins TRBV3-1 (or the pseudogene TRBV3-2) to TRBJ2-7, with 16 bases identical to TRBD2. Unmatched junction bases numbered 6, after V lost 2 bases and J lost 5 bases. The CDR3 has 17 amino acids. Germline-derived CDR1 and CDR2 are LGHDT and YNNKEL (reference sequence). The DNA of the CDR3 is TGTGCCAGCAGCCAACTAGGGACTAGCGGGGGGGCGGACGAGCAGTACTTC. It is translated as CASSQLGTSGGADEQYF.

The gene calls are TRBV5-4 and TRBJ1-1, with 10 bases identical to TRBD1. The CDR3 sequence is 14 residues long. V trimming: 5 bases; J trimming: 5 bases; junction bases outside the gene matches: 6. Germline CDR1 and CDR2: SGHNT and YYREEE (reference sequence). CDR3 sequence: CASRRDRGPTEAFF. The CDR3 nucleotides are TGTGCCAGCAGACGGGACAGGGGACCAACTGAAGCTTTCTTT.

The chain links TRBV13 to TRBJ2-3; 10 nucleotides align to TRBD2. There are 16 residues in the CDR3. Germline V CDR1 and CDR2: PRHDT, FYEKMQ (reference sequence). Unmatched junction bases numbered 15, after V lost 5 bases and J lost 10 bases. The CDR3 spells CASSEEAGGFVKAQYF. The CDR3 DNA sequence: TGTGCCAGCAGCGAAGAAGCGGGGGGGTTTGTAAAAGCGCAGTATTTT.